These 21 T cell receptor beta chains were sequenced from one sample in a study of T cell changes during pregnancy in multiple sclerosis. TCRdb's copy holds only in-frame clones and misses some; the assay was immunoSEQ multiplex PCR. The sample has about 44,000 clones, less than 95% seen once. Specimen: CD4+ T cells from peripheral blood mononuclear cells, collected in the third trimester of pregnancy. These receptors came from a female donor with multiple sclerosis, enrolled in a pregnancy study.

This chain uses TRBV6-1 with TRBJ1-2; 8 bases map to TRBD1. Germline lookup yields CDR1 MNHNS and CDR2 SASEGT. This CDR3 has 13 amino acids. With 6 bases clipped from V and 3 bases from J, the junction kept 3 bases outside the gene matches. CDR3 in amino acids: CASRGTGDYGYTF. The CDR3 region has the DNA TGTGCCAGCAGAGGGACAGGAGACTATGGCTACACCTTC.

The CDR3 sequence: CASSVSRDSTESGQFF. The CDR3 nucleotides are TGTGCCAGCAGCGTCAGCCGGGACTCGACCGAATCGGGGCAGTTCTTC. This chain joins TRBV7-3 and TRBJ2-1; tentative D call: TRBD2 (6 bases). CDR3 length equals 16 residues. Germline CDR1 and CDR2: SGHTA and FQGTGA. V gave up 5 bases and J gave up 12 bases, with 26 bases separating them.

This clone showed up just once. V is TRBV5-6 and J is TRBJ2-4, with 7 bases identical to TRBD1. V lost 4 bases and J lost 5; bases outside the gene matches: 6. The CDR3 sequence is 14 residues long. Germline V gene lookup returns CDR1 SGHDT and CDR2 YYEEEE. The CDR3 loop is CASSTTGTENIQYF. CDR3 DNA sequence: TGTGCCAGCAGCACGACCGGGACAGAAAACATTCAGTACTTC.

This chain connects TRBV2 to TRBJ2-2; 8 bases agree with TRBD2. V lost 8 bases and J lost 6; bases outside the gene matches: 11. Per germline, CDR1 SNHLY and CDR2 FYNNEI. The CDR3 length is 15 residues. This chain's CDR3 is CASSPLSGSPGELFF. The CDR3 bases are TGTGCCAGCTCCCCCCTCAGCGGGAGTCCCGGGGAGCTGTTTTTT.

The chain carries TRBV2 and TRBJ2-5; TRBD2 agrees at 8 bases. V was clipped by 6 bases and J by 2 bases; unmatched bases: 8. Germline V gene lookup returns CDR1 SNHLY and CDR2 FYNNEI. The CDR3 covers 15 residues. The CDR3 bases are TGTGCCAGCAGCCCGACTAGCGTGGGACAAGAGACCCAGTACTTC. Translated, it gives CASSPTSVGQETQYF.

This chain links TRBV11-2 with TRBJ1-5, with 9 positions matching TRBD1. The germline V gene encodes CDR1 SGHAT and CDR2 FQNNGV. This CDR3 is 15 amino acids long. Unmatched junction bases numbered 3, after V lost 1 base and J lost 5 bases. CDR3 region: CASSLGDRADQPQHF. CDR3 coding DNA: TGTGCCAGCAGCTTAGGGGACAGGGCGGATCAGCCCCAGCATTTT.

The V gene is TRBV6-6, the J gene TRBJ2-7; possible D gene TRBD2, 5 bases. V was cut by 6 bases and J by 4 bases, with 19 bases left in between. Per the germline V gene, CDR1 is MNHNY and CDR2 is SVGAGI (reference sequence). The CDR3 length is 15 residues. The CDR3 region is CASSRGGSSLYEQYF. CDR3 coding DNA: TGTGCCAGCAGCCGAGGAGGATCTTCCCTATACGAGCAGTACTTC.

The rearrangement uses TRBV7-2 and TRBJ1-3; 11 nucleotides agree with TRBD1. With 1 base clipped from V and 2 bases from J, the junction kept 7 bases outside the gene matches. CDR1 is SGHTA, CDR2 FQGNSA, per germline. The CDR3 has 18 residues. CDR3 in DNA: TGTGCCAGCAGCTTAGTTGGACAGGGGGCGATACCTGGAAACACCATATATTTT. This translates into CASSLVGQGAIPGNTIYF.

This chain joins TRBV2 and TRBJ2-1; 7 nucleotides line up with TRBD1. This CDR3 is built from 14 residues. V trimming: 3 bases; J trimming: 4 bases; junction bases outside the gene matches: 3. From germline, CDR1 is SNHLY and CDR2 FYNNEI. The DNA for the CDR3 is TGTGCCAGCAGTGACAGGGGGATATACAATGAGCAGTTCTTC. Its translation is CASSDRGIYNEQFF.

The V and J genes are TRBV30 and TRBJ1-2; no reliable D call. The germline CDR1 and CDR2 sequences are GTSNPN and SVGIG (reference sequence). CDR3 length: 13 residues. Trimming pared 1 base from V and 4 bases from J, leaving 10 bases between. The CDR3 DNA is TGTGCCTGGAGTGCGTGGCAGTCCTATGGCTACACCTTC. Protein sequence: CAWSAWQSYGYTF. Supplemented by reference TRBV30 and TRBJ1-2, the full variable domain reads SQTIHQWPATLVQPVGSPLSLECTVEGTSNPNLYWYRQAAGRGLQLLFYSVGIGQISSEVPQNLSASRPQDRQFILSSKKLLLSDSGFYLCAWSAWQSYGYTFGSGTRLTVV.

This clone appeared once. The rearrangement links TRBV4-3 to TRBJ2-1, with D perhaps TRBD2 (6 bases). The V end was cut by 2 bases, the J end by 5 bases, with 13 bases between. Germline CDR1 is LGHNA and CDR2 is YSLEER. The CDR3 spans 15 residues. The CDR3 DNA reads TGCGCCAGCAGCCAATCGGGACTCCCAGACAATGAGCAGTTCTTC. This gives the protein CASSQSGLPDNEQFF.

The V and J genes are TRBV30 and TRBJ2-1; 10 bases line up with TRBD1. The germline gives CDR1 GTSNPN, CDR2 SVGIG (reference sequence). The CDR3 length is 15 residues. Trimming cost V 2 bases and J 6 bases; bases outside gene matches: 7. CDR3 DNA: TGTGCCTGGAGTCGGGGGACAGGGGTCCTCAATGAGCAGTTCTTC. This translates into CAWSRGTGVLNEQFF.

The genes are TRBV7-2 and TRBJ2-2; 7 nucleotides align to TRBD2. The V and J ends lost 5 bases and 5 bases, in that order; junction bases with no gene match: 8. Germline V CDR1 and CDR2: SGHTA, FQGNSA. CDR3 length: 15 amino acids. CDR3 protein: CASSPGLDSTGELFF. The CDR3 region has the DNA TGTGCCAGCAGCCCCGGACTAGATTCAACCGGGGAGCTGTTTTTT.

The chain is built from TRBV5-6 and TRBJ2-6; D is undetermined. Trimming took 4 bases from V and 4 from J, leaving 12 bases between them. The V gene's germline CDR1 is SGHDT and CDR2 YYEEEE. The length of the CDR3 is 15 residues. The DNA of the CDR3 is TGTGCCAGCAGCCCTCCCGGGTCCGGGGCCAACGTCCTGACTTTC. Protein: CASSPPGSGANVLTF. Variable domain in full (rest from reference TRBV5-6 and TRBJ2-6): DAGVTQSPTHLIKTRGQQVTLRCSPKSGHDTVSWYQQALGQGPQFIFQYYEEEERQRGNFPDRFSGHQFPNYSSELNVNALLLGDSALYLCASSPPGSGANVLTFGAGSRLTVL.

The rearrangement uses TRBV2 and TRBJ1-2; TRBD1 agrees at 7 bases. V was pared by 6 bases and J by 4 bases, with 5 bases of the junction left unmatched. In germline, CDR1 is SNHLY, CDR2 FYNNEI. The CDR3 loop spans 13 amino acids. The CDR3 DNA is TGTGCCAGCAGGGATTCAGGGGGCTATGGCTACACCTTC. It codes for CASRDSGGYGYTF. The whole variable domain, remainder taken from reference TRBV2 and TRBJ1-2, is EPEVTQTPSHQVTQMGQEVILRCVPISNHLYFYWYRQILGQKVEFLVSFYNNEISEKSEIFDDQFSVERPDGSNFTLKIRSTKLEDSAMYFCASRDSGGYGYTFGSGTRLTVV.

V and J are TRBV9 and TRBJ1-2; 8 bases are a match to TRBD1. With V trimmed by 3 bases and J by 8 bases, 9 bases remained unmatched. Germline V gene lookup returns CDR1 SGDLS and CDR2 YYNGEE. The CDR3 spans 14 residues. The CDR3 nucleotides read TGTGCCAGCAGCGCAGGGGGACAGGCTGGGGGCTACACCTTC. Its translation is CASSAGGQAGGYTF.

J is TRBJ2-1 and V is TRBV2; 7 bases fit TRBD1. The germline gives CDR1 SNHLY, CDR2 FYNNEI. This CDR3 contains 18 residues. J was trimmed by 1 base and V by 7 bases; bases with no gene match: 16. CDR3: CASTRQGLTGISYNEQFF. The DNA of the CDR3 is TGTGCCAGCACCCGACAGGGTTTAACGGGAATATCCTACAATGAGCAGTTCTTC.

The CDR3 DNA follows: TGTGCCAGCAGTGAACTCGGGTACAATGAGCAGTTCTTC. It encodes CASSELGYNEQFF. The chain uses TRBV2 and TRBJ2-1, with unresolved D. The CDR3 loop spans 13 amino acids. V dropped 2 bases and J dropped 4 bases, with 6 bases sitting between them. CDR1 and CDR2 from the germline V gene are SNHLY and FYNNEI.

This clone was counted once. The gene calls are TRBV19 and TRBJ2-7, with 7 bases aligning to TRBD2. Per germline, CDR1 LNHDA and CDR2 SQIVND (reference sequence). The V gene end was trimmed by 5 bases and the J gene end by 3 bases; junction bases not matched to a gene: 10. This CDR3 spans 15 amino acids. The CDR3 DNA reads TGTGCCAGTAGTGGGCAGACTAGCCTTGACTACGAGCAGTACTTC. The encoded protein is CASSGQTSLDYEQYF.

With regard to this clone: Germline and junction disagree at one end, which may indicate a read error. V is TRBV6-5 and J is TRBJ2-2; D is unclear. CDR3 length equals 15 residues. Germline CDR1 is MNHEY and CDR2 is SVGAGI. The CDR3 nucleotides are TGTGCCACCAGTAAGCGACGTGATTCCACCGGGGAGCTGTTTTTT. As protein: CATSKRRDSTGELFF.

V gene TRBV7-3 combines with J gene TRBJ2-2; the match to TRBD1 covers 7 bases. The CDR3 consists of 16 residues. The V gene end was trimmed by 3 bases and the J gene end by 2 bases; junction bases not matched to a gene: 6. Looked up from germline, CDR1 is SGHTA and CDR2 is FQGTGA. CDR3 loop: CASSLYGTANTGELFF. CDR3 bases: TGTGCCAGCAGCTTGTACGGGACAGCCAACACCGGGGAGCTGTTTTTT.